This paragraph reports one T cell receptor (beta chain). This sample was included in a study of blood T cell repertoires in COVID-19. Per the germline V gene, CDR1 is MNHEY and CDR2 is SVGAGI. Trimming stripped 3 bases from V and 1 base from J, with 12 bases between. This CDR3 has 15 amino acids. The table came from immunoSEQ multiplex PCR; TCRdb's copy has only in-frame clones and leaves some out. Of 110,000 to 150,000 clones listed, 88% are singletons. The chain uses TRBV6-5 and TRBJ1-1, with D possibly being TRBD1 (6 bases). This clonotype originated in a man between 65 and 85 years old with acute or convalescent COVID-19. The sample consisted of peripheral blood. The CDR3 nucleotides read TGTGCCAGCAGTTATAAGGGCAGGGGGAACACTGAAGCTTTCTTT. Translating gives CASSYKGRGNTEAFF.